The sequence of this TCR beta chain was determined in a study of CD8 T cells in Susac syndrome. This clonotype was detected once. RNA totalling about 0.45 to 1 ug underwent reverse transcription with random hexamers. One entry per CDR3 protein, called by TCRdb with MiXCR from the immunoSEQ multiplex PCR reads. The table lists around 120,000 distinct CDR3 sequences, 85% to 95% of them singletons. Germline CDR1 is MDHEN and CDR2 is SYDVKM. The CDR3 has 13 amino acids. V lost 9 bases and J 0 bases, leaving 12 bases between the germline ends. The source material was CD4+ T cells from PBMCs. This clonotype was sampled from a human donor with multiple sclerosis. J is TRBJ2-7 and V is TRBV28; TRBD1 is a possible D gene (5 bases). The CDR3 DNA sequence: TGTGCCAGTCGCCTGACAGCCTCCTACGAGCAGTACTTC. Amino acids: CASRLTASYEQYF.